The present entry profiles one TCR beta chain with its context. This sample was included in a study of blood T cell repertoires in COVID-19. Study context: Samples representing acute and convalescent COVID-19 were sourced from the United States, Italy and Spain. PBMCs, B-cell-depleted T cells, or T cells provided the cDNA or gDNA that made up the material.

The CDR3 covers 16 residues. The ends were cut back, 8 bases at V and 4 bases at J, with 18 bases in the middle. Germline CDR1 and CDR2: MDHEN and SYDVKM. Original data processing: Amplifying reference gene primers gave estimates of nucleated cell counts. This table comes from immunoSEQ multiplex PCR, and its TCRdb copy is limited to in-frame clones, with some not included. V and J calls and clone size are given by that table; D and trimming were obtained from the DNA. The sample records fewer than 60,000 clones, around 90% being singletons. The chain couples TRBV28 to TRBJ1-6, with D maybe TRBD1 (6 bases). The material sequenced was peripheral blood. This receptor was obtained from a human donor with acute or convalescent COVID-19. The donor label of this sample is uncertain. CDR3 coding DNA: TGTGCCAGCTCCCAAGGGGGGGGCCCGTATAATTCACCCCTCCACTTT. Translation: CASSQGGGPYNSPLHF.